This T cell receptor (beta chain) was recorded in a study of cytomegalovirus exposure and HLA in healthy donors. Assay: immunoSEQ multiplex PCR; the TCRdb copy retains only in-frame clones and omits some. The data show 110,000 or so clones, approximately 90% seen once. The CDR3 has 15 amino acids. V was cut by 4 bases and J by 0 bases, with 10 bases left in between. The germline V gene has CDR1 SQVTM and CDR2 ANQGSEA. Material for sequencing was PBMCs. This receptor was taken from a woman aged 18-30 years in good health and CMV-seropositive. This chain links TRBV29-1 with TRBJ2-6, with unresolved D. The CDR3: CSVVNPVSGANVLTF. DNA for the CDR3: TGCAGCGTTGTGAACCCGGTCTCTGGGGCCAACGTCCTGACTTTC. The full variable domain, completed using reference TRBV29-1 and TRBJ2-6, is SAVISQKPSRDICQRGTSLTIQCQVDSQVTMMFWYRQQPGQSLTLIATANQGSEATYESGFVIDKFPISRPNLTFSTLTVSNMSPEDSSIYLCSVVNPVSGANVLTFGAGSRLTVL.